A selection of T cell receptor beta chains follows, all from one sample in a study of T cell changes during pregnancy in multiple sclerosis. Measured with immunoSEQ multiplex PCR; TCRdb has only the in-frame clones, and not every one. This sample has roughly 45,000 clones; approximately 91% occur once, and the top ten carry 7.5% to 9%. Sequences were derived from CD8+ T cells from peripheral blood mononuclear cells, sampled after pregnancy. The receptors here all came from a female donor with multiple sclerosis, enrolled in a pregnancy study. The CDR3 runs from the conserved cysteine through the conserved F or W. A D gene is named only where the DNA matches it firmly. Part of the rows lack a size; the others show once, few, many or a class for expanded clones.

v_gene,j_gene,d_gene,abundance,CDR3nt,CDR3aa
TRBV7-2,TRBJ2-7,-,-,TGTGCCAGCACCCAATCGGGTTCCTCCTACGAGCAGTACTTC,CASTQSGSSYEQYF
TRBV29-1,TRBJ1-1,-,-,TGCAGCGTTGAAGGACGGGGACCGGGAGGTGGTAACACTGAAGCTTTCTTT,CSVEGRGPGGGNTEAFF
TRBV15,TRBJ1-1,-,-,TGTGCCACCAGCAGAGACATCGGACAGCAGAACACTGAAGCTTTCTTT,CATSRDIGQQNTEAFF
TRBV7-6,TRBJ2-1,TRBD2,-,TGTGCCAGCAGCTTATGGGGACTAGCGCGCCACAATGAGCAGTTCTTC,CASSLWGLARHNEQFF
TRBV5-1,TRBJ1-5,TRBD1,few,TGCGCCAGCAGCTCGGGACAGACTAATCAGCCCCAGCATTTT,CASSSGQTNQPQHF
TRBV4-1,TRBJ2-1,-,-,TGCGCCAGCAGCATCCCGGGAGACCGTTACAATGAGCAGTTCTTC,CASSIPGDRYNEQFF
TRBV4-1,TRBJ1-1,TRBD1,-,TGCGCCAGCAGCATTGATCCGACAGGGGACACTGAAGCTTTCTTT,CASSIDPTGDTEAFF
TRBV7-9,TRBJ2-7,TRBD2,-,TGTGCCAGCAGCTTATTGGGGACTAGGGACACGGAGCAGTACTTC,CASSLLGTRDTEQYF
TRBV18,TRBJ2-3,TRBD2,-,TGTGCCAGCTCAGAGGGACTAGCGGGACTCCACACAGATACGCAGTATTTT,CASSEGLAGLHTDTQYF
TRBV5-1,TRBJ2-1,TRBD2,-,TGCGCCAGCAGCCGTGCTAGCGGGGAGAAGAATGAGCAGTTCTTC,CASSRASGEKNEQFF
TRBV25-1,TRBJ2-1,TRBD2,-,TGTGCCAGCAGTGAATTGAAAGAGCGGGGGCCACCCTACAATGAGCAGTTCTTC,CASSELKERGPPYNEQFF
TRBV6-5,TRBJ1-1,TRBD1,few,TGTGCCAGCAGCACGCAGGGGGGCACTGAAGCTTTCTTT,CASSTQGGTEAFF
TRBV27,TRBJ1-5,TRBD1,-,TGTGCCAGCAGTCCATCCCGGACAGGTGTACATCAGCCCCAGCATTTT,CASSPSRTGVHQPQHF
TRBV11-2,TRBJ1-6,-,-,TGTGCCAGCAGCGAACTACAGGGTCGAAAATCACCCCTCCACTTT,CASSELQGRKSPLHF
TRBV27,TRBJ2-3,TRBD1,-,TGTGCCAGCAGTTCCGGGACAGGGGCTTTCACAGATACGCAGTATTTT,CASSSGTGAFTDTQYF
TRBV19,TRBJ1-1,-,-,TGTGCCAGTAGTATAGAGTCGACAGGACTGAACACTGAAGCTTTCTTT,CASSIESTGLNTEAFF
TRBV5-1,TRBJ2-7,-,-,TGCGCCAGCAGCGACGACACCTACGAGCAGTACTTC,CASSDDTYEQYF
TRBV11-2,TRBJ2-7,TRBD2,-,TGTGCCAGCAGCTTAACGAGCGGGGCCCCCTACGAGCAGTACTTC,CASSLTSGAPYEQYF
TRBV6-4,TRBJ1-2,TRBD1,-,TGTGCCAGCAGTGACTCCGGGACAGGGGGGGATGGCTACACCTTC,CASSDSGTGGDGYTF
TRBV21-1,TRBJ1-2,-,-,TGTGCCAGCAGCTTGGGGGCCGGGTATGGCTACACCTTC,CASSLGAGYGYTF
TRBV11-3,TRBJ2-2,TRBD1,-,TGTGCCAGCAGCACCCGGGACAGGGCGGGCGGGGAGCTGTTTTTT,CASSTRDRAGGELFF
TRBV9,TRBJ1-5,-,-,TGTGCCAGCAGCGTAGCCGGGATCCCCACGGAGCCCCAGCATTTT,CASSVAGIPTEPQHF
TRBV2,TRBJ2-3,-,-,TGTGCCAGCAGTGTAGTCGCAGGGTCAGATACGCAGTATTTT,CASSVVAGSDTQYF
TRBV2,TRBJ2-7,-,-,TGTGCCAGCAGGGGGGTTAGCGGCTACGAGCAGTACTTC,CASRGVSGYEQYF
TRBV19,TRBJ2-1,TRBD2,-,TGTGCCAGTGGGTTACTAGCGGGAGCCCTCAATGAGCAGTTCTTC,CASGLLAGALNEQFF
TRBV7-9,TRBJ1-1,TRBD1,-,TGTGCCAGCAGCGCTGGGACAGGGAAGAACACTGAAGCTTTCTTT,CASSAGTGKNTEAFF
TRBV19,TRBJ2-1,TRBD1,few,TGTGCCAGTAGTTCCCGGGACAGTTACAATGAGCAGTTCTTC,CASSSRDSYNEQFF